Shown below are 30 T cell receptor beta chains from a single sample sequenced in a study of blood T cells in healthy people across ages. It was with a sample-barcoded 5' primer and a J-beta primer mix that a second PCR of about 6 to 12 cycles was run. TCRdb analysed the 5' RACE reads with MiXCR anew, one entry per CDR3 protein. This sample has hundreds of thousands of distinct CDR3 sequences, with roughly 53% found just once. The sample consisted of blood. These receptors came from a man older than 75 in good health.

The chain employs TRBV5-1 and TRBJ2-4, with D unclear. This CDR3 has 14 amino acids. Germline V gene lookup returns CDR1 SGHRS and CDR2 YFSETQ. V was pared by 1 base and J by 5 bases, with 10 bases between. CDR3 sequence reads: CASSLSFLENIQYF. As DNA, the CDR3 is TGCGCCAGCAGCTTGTCATTCCTCGAAAACATTCAGTACTTC. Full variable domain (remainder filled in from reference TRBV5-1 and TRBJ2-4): KAGVTQTPRYLIKTRGQQVTLSCSPISGHRSVSWYQQTPGQGLQFLFEYFSETQRNKGNFPGRFSGRQFSNSRSEMNVSTLELGDSALYLCASSLSFLENIQYFGAGTRLSVL.

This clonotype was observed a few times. CDR3 amino acids: CSAKRLRGVGAEQFF. The CDR3 DNA follows: TGCAGTGCTAAGCGACTTCGCGGAGTGGGCGCTGAGCAGTTCTTC. This chain links TRBV20-1 with TRBJ2-1, with D hard to call. Germline-derived CDR1 and CDR2 are DFQATT and SNEGSKA (reference sequence). The CDR3 extends over 15 amino acids. V dropped 4 bases and J dropped 9 bases, with 22 bases sitting between them.

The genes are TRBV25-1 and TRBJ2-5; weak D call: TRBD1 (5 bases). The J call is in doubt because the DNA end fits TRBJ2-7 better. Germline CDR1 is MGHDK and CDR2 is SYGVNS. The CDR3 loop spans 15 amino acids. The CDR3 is CASSEGQAWNYEQYF. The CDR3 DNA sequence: TGTGCCAGCAGTGAGGGGCAGGCTTGGAACTACGAGCAGTACTTC.

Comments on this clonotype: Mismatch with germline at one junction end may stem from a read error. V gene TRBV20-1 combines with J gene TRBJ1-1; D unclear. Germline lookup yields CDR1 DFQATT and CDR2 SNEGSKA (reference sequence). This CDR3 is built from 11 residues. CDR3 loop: CSTRDGTEAFF. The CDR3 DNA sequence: TGCAGTACTAGAGATGGGACTGAAGCTTTCTTT.

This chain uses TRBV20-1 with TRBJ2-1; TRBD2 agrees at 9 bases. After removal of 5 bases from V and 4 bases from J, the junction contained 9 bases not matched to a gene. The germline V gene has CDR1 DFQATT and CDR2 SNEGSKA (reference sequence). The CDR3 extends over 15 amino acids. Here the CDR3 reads CSAEPGTSKYNEQFF. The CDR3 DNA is TGCAGTGCTGAACCCGGGACTAGCAAATACAATGAGCAGTTCTTC.

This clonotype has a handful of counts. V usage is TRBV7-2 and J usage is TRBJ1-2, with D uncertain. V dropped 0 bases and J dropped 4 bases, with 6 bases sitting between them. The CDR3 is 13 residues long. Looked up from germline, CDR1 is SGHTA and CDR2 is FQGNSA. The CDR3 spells CASSLAGIYGYTF. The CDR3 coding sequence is TGTGCCAGCAGCTTAGCGGGCATCTATGGCTACACCTTC.

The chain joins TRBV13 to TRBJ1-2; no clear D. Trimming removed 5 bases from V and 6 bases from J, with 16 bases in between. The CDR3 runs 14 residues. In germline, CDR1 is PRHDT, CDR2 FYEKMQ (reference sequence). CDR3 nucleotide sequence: TGTGCCAGCAGCCGAGGACCCCGAAGTAATGGCTACACCTTC. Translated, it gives CASSRGPRSNGYTF.

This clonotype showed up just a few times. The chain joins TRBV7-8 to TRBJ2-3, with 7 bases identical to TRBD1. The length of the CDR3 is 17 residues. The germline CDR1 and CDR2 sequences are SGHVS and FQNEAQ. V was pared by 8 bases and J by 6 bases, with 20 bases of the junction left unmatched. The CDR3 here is CASQILRGQAGGDTQYF. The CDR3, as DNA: TGTGCCAGCCAAATACTACGTGGACAGGCAGGTGGGGATACGCAGTATTTT.

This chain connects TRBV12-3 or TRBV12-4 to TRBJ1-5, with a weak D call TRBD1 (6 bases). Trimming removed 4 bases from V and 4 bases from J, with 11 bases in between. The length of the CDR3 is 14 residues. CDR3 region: CASSYRETNQPQHF. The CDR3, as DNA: TGTGCCAGCAGTTACAGGGAAACGAATCAGCCCCAGCATTTT.

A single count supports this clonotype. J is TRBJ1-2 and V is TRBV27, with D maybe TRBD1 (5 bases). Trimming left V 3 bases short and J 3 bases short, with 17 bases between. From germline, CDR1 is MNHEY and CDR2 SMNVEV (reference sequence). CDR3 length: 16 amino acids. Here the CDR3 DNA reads TGTGCCAGCAGTTTTGTAGGGGCGATGTTAGACTATGGCTACACCTTC. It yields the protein CASSFVGAMLDYGYTF.

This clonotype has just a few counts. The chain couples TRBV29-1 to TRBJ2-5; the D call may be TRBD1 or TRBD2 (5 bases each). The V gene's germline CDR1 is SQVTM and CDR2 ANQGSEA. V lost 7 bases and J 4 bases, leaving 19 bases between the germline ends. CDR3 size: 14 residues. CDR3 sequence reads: CSARRGGQGETQYF. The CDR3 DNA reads TGCAGCGCAAGAAGGGGCGGGCAGGGAGAGACCCAGTACTTC.

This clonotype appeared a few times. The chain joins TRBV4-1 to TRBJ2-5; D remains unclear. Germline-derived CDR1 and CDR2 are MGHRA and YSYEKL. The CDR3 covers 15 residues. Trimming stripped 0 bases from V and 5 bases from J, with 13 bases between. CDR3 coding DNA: TGCGCCAGCAGCCAAGATCAGTTTAGGCGGGAGACCCAGTACTTC. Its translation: CASSQDQFRRETQYF.

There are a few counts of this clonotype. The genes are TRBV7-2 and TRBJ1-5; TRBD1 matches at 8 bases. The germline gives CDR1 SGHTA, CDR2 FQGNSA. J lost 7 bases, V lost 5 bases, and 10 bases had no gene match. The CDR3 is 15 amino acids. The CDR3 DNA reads TGTGCCAGCAGCCGTAGCTCTGGGACAGGACAGCCCCAGCATTTT. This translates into CASSRSSGTGQPQHF.

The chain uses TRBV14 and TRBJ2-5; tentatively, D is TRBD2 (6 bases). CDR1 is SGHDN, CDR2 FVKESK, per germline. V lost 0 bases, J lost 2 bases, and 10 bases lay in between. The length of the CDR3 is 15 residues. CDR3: CASSQDGREQETQYF. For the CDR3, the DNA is TGTGCCAGCAGCCAAGATGGGCGGGAACAAGAGACCCAGTACTTC.

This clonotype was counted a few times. This chain's CDR3 is CATSDFNEQFF. The CDR3 DNA reads as TGTGCCACCAGTGATTTTAATGAGCAGTTCTTC. The chain links TRBV24-1 to TRBJ2-1, with unresolved D. Germline V gene data show CDR1 as KGHDR and CDR2 as SFDVKD. This CDR3 is 11 amino acids long. The germline V and J ends were trimmed by 1 base and 7 bases, with 1 base remaining between them.

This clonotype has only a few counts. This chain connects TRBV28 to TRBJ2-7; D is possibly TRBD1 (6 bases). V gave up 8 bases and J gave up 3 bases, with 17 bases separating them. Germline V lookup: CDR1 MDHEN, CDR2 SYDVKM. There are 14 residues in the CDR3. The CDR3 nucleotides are TGTGCCAGCTCTCTTGCACAGGGCTACTACGAGCAGTACTTC. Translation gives CASSLAQGYYEQYF. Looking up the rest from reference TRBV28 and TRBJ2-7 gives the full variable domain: DVKVTQSSRYLVKRTGEKVFLECVQDMDHENMFWYRQDPGLGLRLIYFSYDVKMKEKGDIPEGYSVSREKKERFSLILESASTNQTSMYLCASSLAQGYYEQYFGPGTRLTVT.

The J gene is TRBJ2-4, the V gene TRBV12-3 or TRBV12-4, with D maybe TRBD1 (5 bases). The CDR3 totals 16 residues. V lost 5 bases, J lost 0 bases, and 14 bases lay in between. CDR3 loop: CASSPYRQLAKNIQYF. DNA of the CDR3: TGTGCCAGCAGTCCATACCGACAGCTAGCCAAAAACATTCAGTACTTC.

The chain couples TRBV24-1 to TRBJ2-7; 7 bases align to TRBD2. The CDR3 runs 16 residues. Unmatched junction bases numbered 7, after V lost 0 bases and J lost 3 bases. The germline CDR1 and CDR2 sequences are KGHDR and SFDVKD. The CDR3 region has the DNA TGTGCCACCAGTGATTTGCTGTGTGGGGAGGGCTACGAGCAGTACTTC. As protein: CATSDLLCGEGYEQYF.

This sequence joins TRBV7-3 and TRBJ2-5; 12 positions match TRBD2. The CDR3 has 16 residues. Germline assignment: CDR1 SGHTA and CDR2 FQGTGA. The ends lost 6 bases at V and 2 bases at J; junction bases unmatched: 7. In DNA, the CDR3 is TGTGCCAGCAGTCGGACTAGCGGGAAGGGACAAGAGACCCAGTACTTC. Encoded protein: CASSRTSGKGQETQYF.

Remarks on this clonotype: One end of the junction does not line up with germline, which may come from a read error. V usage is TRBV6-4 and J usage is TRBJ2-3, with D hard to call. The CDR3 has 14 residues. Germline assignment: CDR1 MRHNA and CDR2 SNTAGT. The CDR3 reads CASSNSNHPDTQYF. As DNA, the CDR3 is TGTGCCAGCAGTAACTCGAATCATCCAGATACGCAGTATTTT.

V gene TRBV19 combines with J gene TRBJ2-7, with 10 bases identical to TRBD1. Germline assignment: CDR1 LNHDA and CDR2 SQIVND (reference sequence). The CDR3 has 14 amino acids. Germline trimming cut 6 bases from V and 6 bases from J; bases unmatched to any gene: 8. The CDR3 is CASRPGTGAFEQYF. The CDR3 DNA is TGTGCCAGTAGGCCCGGGACAGGGGCCTTCGAGCAGTACTTC.

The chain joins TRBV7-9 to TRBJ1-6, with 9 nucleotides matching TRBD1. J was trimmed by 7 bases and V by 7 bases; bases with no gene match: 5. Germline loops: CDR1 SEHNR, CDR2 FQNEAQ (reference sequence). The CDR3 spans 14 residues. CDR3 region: CASTIGTGNSPLHF. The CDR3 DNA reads TGTGCCAGCACCATTGGGACAGGGAATTCACCCCTCCACTTT.

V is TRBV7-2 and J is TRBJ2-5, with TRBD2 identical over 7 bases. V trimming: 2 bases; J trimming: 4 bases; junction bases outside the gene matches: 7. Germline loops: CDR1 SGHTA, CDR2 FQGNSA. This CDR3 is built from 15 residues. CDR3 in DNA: TGTGCCAGCAGCTTATGGGGGAGGGCCGGAGAGACCCAGTACTTC. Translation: CASSLWGRAGETQYF. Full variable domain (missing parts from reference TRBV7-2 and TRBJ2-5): GAGVSQSPSNKVTEKGKDVELRCDPISGHTALYWYRQSLGQGLEFLIYFQGNSAPDKSGLPSDRFSAERTGGSVSTLTIQRTQQEDSAVYLCASSLWGRAGETQYFGPGTRLLVL.

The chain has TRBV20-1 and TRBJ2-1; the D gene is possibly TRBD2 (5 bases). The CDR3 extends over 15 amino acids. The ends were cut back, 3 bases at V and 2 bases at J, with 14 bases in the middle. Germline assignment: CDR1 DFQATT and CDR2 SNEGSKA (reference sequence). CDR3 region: CSARGGGRAYNEQFF. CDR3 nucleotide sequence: TGCAGTGCTAGGGGTGGAGGAAGGGCCTACAATGAGCAGTTCTTC.

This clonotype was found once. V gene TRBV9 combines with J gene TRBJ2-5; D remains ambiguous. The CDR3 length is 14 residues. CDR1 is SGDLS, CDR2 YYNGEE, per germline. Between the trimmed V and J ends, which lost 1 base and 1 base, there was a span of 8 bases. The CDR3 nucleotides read TGTGCCAGCAGCGTATTGGACGGCCAAGAGACCCAGTACTTC. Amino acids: CASSVLDGQETQYF.

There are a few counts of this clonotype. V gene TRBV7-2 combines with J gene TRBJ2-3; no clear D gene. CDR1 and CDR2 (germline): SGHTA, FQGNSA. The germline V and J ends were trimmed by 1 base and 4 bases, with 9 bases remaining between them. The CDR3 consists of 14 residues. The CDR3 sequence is CASSLGGGADTQYF. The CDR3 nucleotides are TGTGCCAGCAGCTTAGGCGGCGGCGCAGATACGCAGTATTTT.

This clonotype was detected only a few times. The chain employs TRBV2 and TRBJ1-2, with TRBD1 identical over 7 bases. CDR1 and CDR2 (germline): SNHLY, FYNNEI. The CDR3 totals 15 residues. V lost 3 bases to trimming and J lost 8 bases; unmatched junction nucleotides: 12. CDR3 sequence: CASSDGVIRGSGYTF. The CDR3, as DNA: TGTGCCAGCAGTGATGGCGTGATCAGGGGGTCCGGCTACACCTTC.

The CDR3 reads CASSYELDPSYGYTF. CDR3 DNA sequence: TGTGCCAGCAGTTACGAACTCGATCCGAGCTATGGCTACACCTTC. The chain has TRBV6-5 and TRBJ1-2; D is ambiguous. The germline gives CDR1 MNHEY, CDR2 SVGAGI. The CDR3 has 15 amino acids. The V end was cut by 2 bases, the J end by 4 bases, with 14 bases between.

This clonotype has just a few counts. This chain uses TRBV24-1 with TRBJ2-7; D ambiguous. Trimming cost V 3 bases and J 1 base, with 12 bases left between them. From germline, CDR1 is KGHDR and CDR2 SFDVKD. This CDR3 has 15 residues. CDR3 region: CATSDPRVQSYEQYF. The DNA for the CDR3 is TGTGCCACCAGTGATCCCCGGGTCCAATCCTACGAGCAGTACTTC.

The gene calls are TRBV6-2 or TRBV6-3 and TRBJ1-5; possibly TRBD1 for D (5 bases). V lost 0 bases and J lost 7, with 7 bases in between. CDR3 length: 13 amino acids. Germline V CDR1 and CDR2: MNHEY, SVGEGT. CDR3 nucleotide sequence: TGTGCCAGCAGTTACTCGTGGGGCCAGCCCCAGCATTTT. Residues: CASSYSWGQPQHF.